This TCR beta chain was obtained from a study of blood T cell repertoires in COVID-19. Repertoires were generated with immunoSEQ multiplex PCR, while TCRdb's copy carries only in-frame clones and drops some. Of 140,000 to 150,000 clones listed, 65% to 90% were seen once; the top ten hold around 9.6%. This TCR derives from a man aged 55-75 years with active or convalescent COVID-19. The sample consisted of peripheral blood.

The CDR3 region has the DNA TGTGCCAGCAGCTTGGCTGCGGGCGGGAGCCAACGGACCCAGTACTTC. This codes for CASSLAAGGSQRTQYF. This sequence joins TRBV5-4 and TRBJ2-5, with 7 nucleotides matching TRBD2. Germline CDR1 reads SGHNT; CDR2 reads YYREEE (reference sequence). With 0 bases clipped from V and 7 bases from J, the junction kept 12 bases outside the gene matches. This CDR3 comprises 16 residues.